Listed here are 23 T cell receptor beta chains from one sample, sequenced in a study of OX40 agonist ivuxolimab in advanced cancers. Repertoires were generated with immunoSEQ multiplex PCR, while TCRdb's copy carries only in-frame clones and drops some. The sample lists 50,000 to 65,000 clones, 88% occurring once. The material was CD4+ or CD8+ T cells sorted from blood, obtained in a trial of the OX40 agonist ivuxolimab. These receptors came from an adult with an advanced solid tumor such as melanoma, head and neck, liver or kidney cancer.

This sequence joins TRBV5-1 and TRBJ1-2; D is ambiguous. Germline loops: CDR1 SGHRS, CDR2 YFSETQ. The CDR3 runs 15 residues. V gave up 0 bases and J gave up 1 base, with 10 bases separating them. CDR3 sequence (DNA): TGCGCCAGCAGCTTGGAATCCGAGTTTAACTATGGCTACACCTTC. This gives the protein CASSLESEFNYGYTF.

The gene calls are TRBV28 and TRBJ2-2; D remains unclear. Germline V gene data show CDR1 as MDHEN and CDR2 as SYDVKM. V lost 4 bases and J 8 bases, leaving 8 bases between the germline ends. This CDR3 is 12 amino acids long. CDR3 DNA: TGTGCCAGCAGTTCGATTACTGGGGAGCTGTTTTTT. Its protein product is CASSSITGELFF.

Comment on this clone: Distinct nucleotide sequences in the sample also encode this CDR3. The chain combines TRBV9 with TRBJ1-1; a weak D match, TRBD1 (5 bases). Germline V gene sequence: CDR1 SGDLS, CDR2 YYNGEE. The V end lost 4 bases, the J end lost 1 base, and 11 bases lay between the germline ends. The CDR3 sequence is 14 residues long. The CDR3 coding sequence is TGTGCCAGCAGCCTACAGGTGACGAACACTGAAGCTTTCTTT. This encodes CASSLQVTNTEAFF.

The genes are TRBV7-2 and TRBJ2-1; D not resolved. The V end was cut by 2 bases, the J end by 6 bases, with 11 bases between. This CDR3 has 14 residues. Germline assignment: CDR1 SGHTA and CDR2 FQGNSA. In nucleotides, the CDR3 is TGTGCCAGCAGCTTATTTAGATTTGTCAATGAGCAGTTCTTC. Residues: CASSLFRFVNEQFF. Drawing the rest from reference TRBV7-2 and TRBJ2-1, the complete variable domain is GAGVSQSPSNKVTEKGKDVELRCDPISGHTALYWYRQSLGQGLEFLIYFQGNSAPDKSGLPSDRFSAERTGGSVSTLTIQRTQQEDSAVYLCASSLFRFVNEQFFGPGTRLTVL.

J is TRBJ2-1 and V is TRBV7-9; TRBD2 is a possible D gene (5 bases). The V and J ends lost 5 bases and 2 bases respectively, with 13 bases between them. The CDR3 consists of 15 residues. CDR1 and CDR2 (germline): SEHNR, FQNEAQ (reference sequence). The CDR3 sequence: CASSTPGTTYNEQFF. Written as DNA, the CDR3 is TGTGCCAGCAGCACACCGGGAACCACCTACAATGAGCAGTTCTTC.

The V and J genes are TRBV25-1 and TRBJ1-2; 9 bases map to TRBD1. This CDR3 has 14 amino acids. The V gene's germline CDR1 is MGHDK and CDR2 SYGVNS. V lost 3 bases and J lost 5; bases outside the gene matches: 4. The CDR3 spells CASSDPGQGYGYTF. The CDR3 DNA sequence: TGTGCCAGCAGTGATCCGGGACAGGGTTATGGCTACACCTTC.

This clone was observed a handful of times. The chain couples TRBV10-3 to TRBJ2-2; D uncertain. This CDR3 region has 14 residues. V shed 0 bases and J shed 6 bases, with 8 bases lying between them. CDR1 is ENHRY and CDR2 is SYGVKD in the germline V gene. CDR3 sequence (DNA): TGTGCCATCAGTGAGTCGGGTTCTTCCGGGGAGCTGTTTTTT. Translating it yields CAISESGSSGELFF.

V and J are TRBV28 and TRBJ1-2, with a tentative D call TRBD1 (5 bases). This CDR3 region has 16 residues. Trimming left V 7 bases short and J 6 bases short, with 24 bases between. Germline V gene lookup returns CDR1 MDHEN and CDR2 SYDVKM. CDR3 coding DNA: TGTGCCAGCATCCCCTCCACCGGGGGAAGGATTCATGGCTACACCTTC. It is translated as CASIPSTGGRIHGYTF.

V is TRBV2 and J is TRBJ1-1; possibly TRBD1 for D (5 bases). V lost 6 bases, J lost 1 base, and 12 bases lay in between. This CDR3 spans 14 amino acids. Germline assignment: CDR1 SNHLY and CDR2 FYNNEI. For the CDR3, the DNA is TGTGCCAGCAGCGGGGACGGACGGAACACTGAAGCTTTCTTT. Its protein is CASSGDGRNTEAFF.

The V call is TRBV7-8, the J call TRBJ1-5, with D unresolved. The CDR3 extends over 14 amino acids. V lost 6 bases and J 2 bases, leaving 11 bases between the germline ends. Germline V CDR1 and CDR2: SGHVS, FQNEAQ. Written as DNA, the CDR3 is TGTGCCAGCAGTTTCAGTGAGGGCAATCAGCCCCAGCATTTT. It encodes CASSFSEGNQPQHF.

The chain has TRBV14 and TRBJ2-1, with TRBD2 identical over 11 bases. The CDR3 spans 18 residues. Trimming removed 4 bases from V and 5 bases from J; junction bases left unmatched: 13. Germline CDR1 is SGHDN and CDR2 is FVKESK. The CDR3 region has the DNA TGTGCCAGCAGCCCCTACTTAGCGGGGGGGGCTTACCACAATGAGCAGTTCTTC. Translation gives CASSPYLAGGAYHNEQFF.

The chain is built from TRBV15 and TRBJ2-1; 9 bases align to TRBD1. The CDR3 is made up of 18 amino acids. Germline trimming cut 5 bases from V and 4 bases from J; bases unmatched to any gene: 15. From germline, CDR1 is LNHNV and CDR2 YYDKDF (reference sequence). CDR3 amino acids: CATSRPSQGQGTYNEQFF. CDR3 DNA sequence: TGTGCCACCAGCCGTCCTTCCCAAGGACAGGGGACATACAATGAGCAGTTCTTC. The full variable domain, completed using reference TRBV15 and TRBJ2-1, is DAMVIQNPRYQVTQFGKPVTLSCSQTLNHNVMYWYQQKSSQAPKLLFHYYDKDFNNEADTPDNFQSRRPNTSFCFLDIRSPGLGDTAMYLCATSRPSQGQGTYNEQFFGPGTRLTVL.

This chain uses TRBV9 with TRBJ2-3; TRBD2 is a possible D gene (6 bases). Looked up from germline, CDR1 is SGDLS and CDR2 is YYNGEE. V lost 7 bases, J lost 1 base, and 16 bases lay in between. The CDR3 spans 15 residues. The CDR3 DNA reads as TGTGCCAGCGCGACGTTGCGGGATGGCACAGATACGCAGTATTTT. Translation gives CASATLRDGTDTQYF.

The genes are TRBV19 and TRBJ1-1; the match to TRBD1 covers 9 bases. V gave up 4 bases and J gave up 5 bases; unmatched junction bases: 5. This CDR3 has 14 residues. Germline V lookup: CDR1 LNHDA, CDR2 SQIVND (reference sequence). In DNA form, the CDR3 reads TGTGCCAGTAGTACCGGACAGGGGTATACTGAAGCTTTCTTT. This codes for CASSTGQGYTEAFF.

The chain uses TRBV28 and TRBJ1-2; 7 nucleotides match TRBD1. The CDR3 is 13 residues long. The germline V gene has CDR1 MDHEN and CDR2 SYDVKM. V gave up 6 bases and J gave up 7 bases; unmatched junction bases: 8. CDR3 residues: CASSRQGVIGYTF. The CDR3 DNA follows: TGTGCCAGCAGCAGACAGGGAGTCATTGGCTACACCTTC.

The CDR3 loop is CASSQISETEAFF. CDR3 sequence (DNA): TGTGCCAGCAGTCAAATCTCTGAGACTGAAGCTTTCTTT. The V call is TRBV6-5, the J call TRBJ1-1; D uncertain. Germline loops: CDR1 MNHEY, CDR2 SVGAGI. This CDR3 region has 13 residues. Trimming took off 5 bases at V and 5 bases at J, with 12 bases between the two ends.

The genes are TRBV2 and TRBJ2-6; 7 bases are a match to TRBD1. Losses at the gene ends were 9 bases for V and 2 bases for J; bases not matched to a gene: 7. Germline V lookup: CDR1 SNHLY, CDR2 FYNNEI. This CDR3 is 15 amino acids long. DNA for the CDR3: TGTGCCAGTCTCAGGGGGTTGGCTGGGGCCAACGTCCTGACTTTC. This encodes CASLRGLAGANVLTF.

The V call is TRBV18, the J call TRBJ2-7; D ambiguous. Germline CDR1 and CDR2: KGHSH and LQKENI. Between the trimmed V and J ends, which lost 3 bases and 6 bases, there was a span of 9 bases. The CDR3 contains 12 residues. In nucleotides, the CDR3 is TGTGCCAGCTCACCCGGAACGGCCGAGCAGTACTTC. This encodes CASSPGTAEQYF.

The chain links TRBV13 to TRBJ2-1, with 9 bases identical to TRBD1. The germline V gene has CDR1 PRHDT and CDR2 FYEKMQ (reference sequence). V lost 5 bases and J lost 4; bases outside the gene matches: 9. The CDR3 sequence is 16 residues long. Here the CDR3 DNA reads TGTGCCAGCAGCAACGTCGGGGACAGGGCTTACAATGAGCAGTTCTTC. Residues: CASSNVGDRAYNEQFF.

The chain links TRBV29-1 to TRBJ1-1; the D is unclear. CDR1 and CDR2 from the germline V gene are SQVTM and ANQGSEA. There are 14 residues in the CDR3. Trimming removed 5 bases at V and 0 bases at J, with 13 bases between. The DNA of the CDR3 is TGCAGCGTTCAACTACAGAGCTTGAACACTGAAGCTTTCTTT. It codes for CSVQLQSLNTEAFF. The entire variable domain, with the rest obtained from reference TRBV29-1 and TRBJ1-1, is as follows: SAVISQKPSRDICQRGTSLTIQCQVDSQVTMMFWYRQQPGQSLTLIATANQGSEATYESGFVIDKFPISRPNLTFSTLTVSNMSPEDSSIYLCSVQLQSLNTEAFFGQGTRLTVV.

This clone was counted between two and nine times. V and J are TRBV6-1 and TRBJ1-2; D unresolved. V was trimmed by 3 bases and J by 5 bases, leaving 4 bases between them. The CDR3 runs to 11 residues. CDR1 is MNHNS and CDR2 is SASEGT in the germline V gene. The CDR3 DNA reads TGTGCCAGCAGTGATTATTATGGCTACACCTTC. Encoded protein: CASSDYYGYTF.

This chain connects TRBV6-5 to TRBJ1-1; D may be TRBD1 (6 bases). V was cut by 5 bases and J by 0 bases, with 10 bases left in between. CDR1 is MNHEY, CDR2 SVGAGI, per germline. There are 14 residues in the CDR3. DNA of the CDR3: TGTGCCAGCAGTCCGGGACATATGAACACTGAAGCTTTCTTT. Translated, it gives CASSPGHMNTEAFF.

This chain links TRBV5-6 with TRBJ2-2; 7 bases map to TRBD1. This CDR3 is 14 amino acids long. Germline values: CDR1 SGHDT, CDR2 YYEEEE. V lost 6 bases and J lost 4; bases outside the gene matches: 6. The CDR3 DNA reads TGTGCCAGCATCTGGAAGGGGGCCACCGGGGAGCTGTTTTTT. Its protein is CASIWKGATGELFF.